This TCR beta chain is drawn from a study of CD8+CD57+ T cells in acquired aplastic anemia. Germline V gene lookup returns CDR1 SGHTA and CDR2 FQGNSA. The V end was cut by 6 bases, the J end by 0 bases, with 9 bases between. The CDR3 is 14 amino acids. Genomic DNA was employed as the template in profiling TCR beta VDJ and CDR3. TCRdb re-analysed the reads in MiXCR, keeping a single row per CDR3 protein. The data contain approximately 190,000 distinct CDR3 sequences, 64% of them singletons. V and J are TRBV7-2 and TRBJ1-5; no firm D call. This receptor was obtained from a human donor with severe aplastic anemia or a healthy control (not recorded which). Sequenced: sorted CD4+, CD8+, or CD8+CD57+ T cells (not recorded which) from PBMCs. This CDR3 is CASSELVSNQPQHF. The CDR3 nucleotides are TGTGCCAGCAGTGAACTAGTTAGCAATCAGCCCCAGCATTTT.